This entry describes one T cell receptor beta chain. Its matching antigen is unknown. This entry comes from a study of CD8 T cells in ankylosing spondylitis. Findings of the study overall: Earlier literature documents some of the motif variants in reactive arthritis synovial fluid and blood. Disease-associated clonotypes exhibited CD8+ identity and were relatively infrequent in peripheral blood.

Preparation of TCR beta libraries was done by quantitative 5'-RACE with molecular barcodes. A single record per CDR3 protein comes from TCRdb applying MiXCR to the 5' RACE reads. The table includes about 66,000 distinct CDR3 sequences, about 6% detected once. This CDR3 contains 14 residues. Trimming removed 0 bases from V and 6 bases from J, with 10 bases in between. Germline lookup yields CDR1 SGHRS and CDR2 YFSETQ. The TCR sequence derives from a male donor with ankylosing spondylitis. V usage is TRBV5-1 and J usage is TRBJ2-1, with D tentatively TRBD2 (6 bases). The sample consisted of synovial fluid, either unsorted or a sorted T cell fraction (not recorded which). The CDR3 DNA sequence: TGCGCCAGCAGCTTGGCGGGGGACTCCAATGAGCAGTTCTTC. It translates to CASSLAGDSNEQFF.